The 30 T cell receptor beta chains in this list originate from one sample, sequenced in a study of HIV-infected patients and healthy controls. Roughly three months, about 14 weeks, into antiretroviral therapy, follow-up blood was collected. Whole blood was used without fractionation, so all unsorted peripheral T cells were included. Alpha and beta constant-region primers primed reverse transcription of approximately 500 ng RNA. Alpha and beta chain libraries were made separately by chain-specific third strand synthesis with multiplexing indices. TCRdb itself ran the 5' RACE reads through MiXCR, one entry per CDR3 protein. The sample lists roughly 15,000 distinct CDR3 sequences, more than 10% seen once, with 35% to 50% in the top ten. The specimen comprised blood, sampled during antiretroviral therapy. The source of these receptors is an adult with HIV infection. The donor label of this sample is uncertain.

This clonotype was recorded a few times. The CDR3 protein is CASRKLGNMLYEQYF. The CDR3 region has the DNA TGTGCCAGCAGGAAACTGGGGAACATGTTATACGAGCAGTACTTC. The rearrangement links TRBV6-5 to TRBJ2-7; no firm D call. The germline V gene has CDR1 MNHEY and CDR2 SVGAGI. Trimming pared 6 bases from V and 4 bases from J, leaving 19 bases between. CDR3 size: 15 residues.

This clonotype has a count of ten or more. The chain recombines TRBV7-2 with TRBJ2-2; tentative D call: TRBD2 (6 bases). Germline CDR1 SGHTA, CDR2 FQGNSA. V shed 0 bases and J shed 5 bases, with 13 bases lying between them. The CDR3 runs to 16 residues. The CDR3 reads CASSLASRGFTGELFF. The CDR3 DNA reads TGTGCCAGCAGCTTAGCATCGCGGGGATTTACCGGGGAGCTGTTTTTT.

The gene calls are TRBV11-3 and TRBJ2-1; D is undetermined. CDR1 and CDR2 from the germline V gene are SGHNT and YENEEA. The CDR3 extends over 14 amino acids. The ends were cut back, 1 base at V and 9 bases at J, with 13 bases in the middle. The CDR3 sequence is CASSLGPPASEQFF. The DNA for the CDR3 is TGTGCCAGCAGCTTAGGTCCCCCGGCGAGTGAGCAGTTCTTC. The entire variable domain, with the rest obtained from reference TRBV11-3 and TRBJ2-1, is as follows: EAGVVQSPRYKIIEKKQPVAFWCNPISGHNTLYWYLQNLGQGPELLIRYENEEAVDDSQLPKDRFSAERLKGVDSTLKIQPAELGDSAVYLCASSLGPPASEQFFGPGTRLTVL.

There are many counts of this clonotype. This chain joins TRBV6-1 and TRBJ1-1; D gene uncertain. Trimming left V 7 bases short and J 2 bases short, with 11 bases between. The germline V gene encodes CDR1 MNHNS and CDR2 SASEGT. The length of the CDR3 is 13 residues. The CDR3 here is CASTGSLNTEAFF. The CDR3 DNA sequence: TGTGCCAGCACGGGGTCGCTCAACACTGAAGCTTTCTTT.

The sample holds many counts of this clonotype. The chain joins TRBV28 to TRBJ1-5; the match to TRBD1 covers 10 bases. The V gene end was trimmed by 5 bases and the J gene end by 8 bases; junction bases not matched to a gene: 3. The germline V gene encodes CDR1 MDHEN and CDR2 SYDVKM. This CDR3 region has 13 residues. CDR3 DNA: TGTGCCAGCAGTAGGGACAGGGGAGAGCCCCAGCATTTT. It is translated as CASSRDRGEPQHF.

V is TRBV5-4 and J is TRBJ2-7; tentative D call: TRBD1 (5 bases). The CDR3 runs to 14 residues. Germline loops: CDR1 SGHNT, CDR2 YYREEE (reference sequence). Trimming removed 5 bases at V and 5 bases at J, with 17 bases between. The CDR3 region is CASRRQLDDDEQYF. For the CDR3, the DNA is TGTGCCAGCAGAAGACAGCTAGATGATGACGAGCAGTACTTC.

The chain is built from TRBV5-1 and TRBJ2-5; 14 nucleotides align to TRBD2. Germline CDR1 SGHRS, CDR2 YFSETQ. This CDR3 region has 15 residues. With V trimmed by 6 bases and J by 4 bases, 5 bases remained unmatched. As DNA, the CDR3 is TGCGCCAGCAAGTGGACTAGCGGGGGGCGAGAGACCCAGTACTTC. Its translation is CASKWTSGGRETQYF.

This clonotype was seen many times. The chain recombines TRBV6-1 with TRBJ2-7, with D maybe TRBD2 (5 bases). Germline-derived CDR1 and CDR2 are MNHNS and SASEGT. V shed 4 bases and J shed 7 bases, with 17 bases lying between them. This CDR3 region has 14 residues. CDR3 region: CASSVETRGGEQYF. The CDR3 bases are TGTGCCAGCAGTGTCGAGACTCGCGGCGGGGAGCAGTACTTC.

The V call is TRBV7-3, the J call TRBJ2-5; D possibly matches TRBD1 or TRBD2 (5 bases each). This CDR3 is built from 13 residues. CDR1 is SGHTA and CDR2 is FQGTGA in the germline V gene. Trimming took off 2 bases at V and 4 bases at J, with 8 bases between the two ends. CDR3 loop: CASSLGGTETQYF. CDR3 sequence (DNA): TGTGCCAGCAGCTTAGGGGGAACAGAGACCCAGTACTTC.

This clonotype appeared many times. The V and J genes are TRBV7-8 and TRBJ2-5, with 10 nucleotides matching TRBD1. Germline V lookup: CDR1 SGHVS, CDR2 FQNEAQ. This CDR3 contains 14 residues. The trim removed 3 bases at V and 4 bases at J, leaving 2 bases unmatched. For the CDR3, the DNA is TGTGCCAGCAGCTTGACAGGGGGCGTAGAGACCCAGTACTTC. It codes for CASSLTGGVETQYF.

This clonotype was detected many times. V and J are TRBV19 and TRBJ2-1; the match to TRBD2 covers 7 bases. Germline CDR1 is LNHDA and CDR2 is SQIVND (reference sequence). The CDR3 covers 17 residues. V lost 1 base, J lost 4 bases, and 10 bases stayed unmatched. The CDR3, as DNA: TGTGCCAGTAGTATAGCCCACGGGAGGAACGCTTACAATGAGCAGTTCTTC. It codes for CASSIAHGRNAYNEQFF.

This clonotype occurred many times. The chain couples TRBV12-3 or TRBV12-4 to TRBJ2-3, with 8 bases that match TRBD2. The CDR3 runs 14 residues. V shed 2 bases, J shed 10 bases, and the junction held 8 bases outside the gene matches. CDR3 DNA sequence: TGTGCCAGCAGTTTATTCGGGGGGGCCGTCGCGCAGTATTTT. Translation: CASSLFGGAVAQYF.

This chain links TRBV5-1 with TRBJ2-3, with 10 bases lining up with TRBD2. CDR3 size: 15 residues. With 5 bases clipped from V and 5 bases from J, the junction kept 8 bases outside the gene matches. Per the germline V gene, CDR1 is SGHRS and CDR2 is YFSETQ. Here the CDR3 DNA reads TGCGCCAGCAGGCGGAGCGGGGGGGCCGAAGATACGCAGTATTTT. As protein: CASRRSGGAEDTQYF.

There are many counts of this clonotype. CDR3 in amino acids: CSASGTGDQNIQYF. CDR3 nucleotide sequence: TGCAGTGCTAGTGGGACAGGGGACCAAAACATTCAGTACTTC. The chain combines TRBV20-1 with TRBJ2-4; 10 bases match TRBD1. The CDR3 covers 14 residues. Germline CDR1 reads DFQATT; CDR2 reads SNEGSKA (reference sequence). With V trimmed by 3 bases and J by 5 bases, 4 bases remained unmatched.

In its sample, this clonotype is medium-sized. The chain combines TRBV5-5 with TRBJ2-7; no definite D call. Germline V gene lookup returns CDR1 SGHKS and CDR2 YYEKEE (reference sequence). V was trimmed by 4 bases and J by 3 bases, leaving 14 bases between them. CDR3 size: 14 residues. The DNA of the CDR3 is TGTGCCAGCAGCCCGGACCGCTCTATCTACGAGCAGTACTTC. Its translation: CASSPDRSIYEQYF.

This clonotype was seen at least ten times. J is TRBJ2-7 and V is TRBV20-1; maybe TRBD1 (6 bases). The CDR3 spans 13 residues. V shed 3 bases and J shed 7 bases, with 16 bases lying between them. CDR1 and CDR2 from the germline V gene are DFQATT and SNEGSKA (reference sequence). The CDR3 spells CSASAGAVWEQYF. Written as DNA, the CDR3 is TGCAGTGCTAGTGCAGGGGCCGTGTGGGAGCAGTACTTC.

V gene TRBV7-2 combines with J gene TRBJ2-3; perhaps TRBD2 as D (6 bases). CDR3 length: 15 residues. V was trimmed by 5 bases and J by 0 bases, leaving 12 bases between them. Germline CDR1 and CDR2: SGHTA and FQGNSA. CDR3 in amino acids: CASSLSGPSTDTQYF. The CDR3 DNA sequence: TGTGCCAGCAGCCTTAGCGGCCCTAGCACAGATACGCAGTATTTT.

This clonotype showed up many times. This chain uses TRBV12-3 or TRBV12-4 with TRBJ2-7; 8 bases line up with TRBD2. The CDR3 spans 17 residues. V trimming: 5 bases; J trimming: 1 base; junction bases outside the gene matches: 13. CDR3 region: CASSTRFVAGFSYEQYF. CDR3 in DNA: TGTGCCAGCAGTACCCGGTTCGTAGCGGGGTTTTCCTACGAGCAGTACTTC.

This chain connects TRBV20-1 to TRBJ2-1; D might be TRBD1 or TRBD2, each matching 7 bases. The CDR3 runs to 15 residues. The V gene lost 3 bases and the J gene lost 5 bases, with 17 bases spanning the gap. The V gene's germline CDR1 is DFQATT and CDR2 SNEGSKA (reference sequence). CDR3 nucleotides: TGCAGTGCTAGGTCCATCAGGGGGGGGGACAATGAGCAGTTCTTC. It is translated as CSARSIRGGDNEQFF.

This clonotype was recorded at least ten times. The rearrangement links TRBV6-6 to TRBJ2-7; no firm D call. The length of the CDR3 is 15 residues. Trimming took 5 bases from V and 0 from J, leaving 14 bases between them. CDR1 MNHNY and CDR2 SVGAGI come from the germline V gene (reference sequence). The CDR3 region is CASSAPGARSYEQYF. CDR3 nucleotides: TGTGCCAGCAGTGCTCCAGGAGCTCGCTCCTACGAGCAGTACTTC.

This clonotype was counted many times. The chain has TRBV4-1 and TRBJ1-2, with TRBD1 matching over 12 bases. This CDR3 has 19 amino acids. Looked up from germline, CDR1 is MGHRA and CDR2 is YSYEKL. J lost 3 bases, V lost 1 base, and 12 bases had no gene match. The CDR3 region is CASSQGSNRGQGAHYGYTF. The CDR3 coding sequence is TGCGCCAGCAGCCAAGGTTCGAATAGGGGACAGGGGGCTCACTATGGCTACACCTTC.

As to this clonotype: A read error may explain this, as a much larger clone is one base away. The DNA is left out, because the CDR3 cannot be placed on it with certainty; the CDR3 is given as TCRdb lists it. The V gene is TRBV30, the J gene TRBJ2-1. Looked up from germline, CDR1 is GTSNPN and CDR2 is SVGIG (reference sequence). The CDR3 sequence runs 13 residues, both termini included. Here the CDR3 reads CAWSVAQGNEQLF.

The chain employs TRBV12-3 or TRBV12-4 and TRBJ2-5, with TRBD2 identical over 8 bases. The trim removed 6 bases at V and 4 bases at J, leaving 1 base unmatched. The CDR3 consists of 12 residues. Here the CDR3 reads CASRGLAETQYF. The CDR3 coding sequence is TGTGCCAGCAGAGGACTAGCAGAGACCCAGTACTTC.

A note on this clonotype: This may come from a read error, since a much larger clone is one base off. The chain has TRBV2 and TRBJ2-3; D might be TRBD1 (5 bases). Germline CDR1 is SNHLY and CDR2 is FYNNEI. CDR3 length: 15 residues. CDR3 in DNA: TGTGCCAGAAGTGAACGGCCTCAAGGGGCAGATACGCAGTATTTT. This sequence encodes CARSERPQGADTQYF.

This clonotype was seen at least ten times. The gene calls are TRBV10-3 and TRBJ2-5; D is ambiguous. The V end lost 4 bases, the J end lost 0 bases, and 9 bases lay between the germline ends. The germline V gene has CDR1 ENHRY and CDR2 SYGVKD. The CDR3 has 14 residues. The CDR3 DNA reads as TGTGCCATCAGTGTGGGAACGGACCAAGAGACCCAGTACTTC. It translates to CAISVGTDQETQYF.

This clonotype was detected ten times or more. The chain has TRBV7-8 and TRBJ2-7; weak D call: TRBD1 (6 bases). CDR3 length: 15 amino acids. CDR1 SGHVS and CDR2 FQNEAQ come from the germline V gene. Trimming shortened V by 4 bases and J by 5 bases, and 18 bases separated the two germline ends. CDR3 DNA sequence: TGTGCCAGCAGCTCTCGGGTACAGGGATTCGACGAGCAGTACTTC. This gives the protein CASSSRVQGFDEQYF.

In its sample, this clonotype was seen many times. CDR3 in amino acids: CASSRSGLGRLNEQFF. CDR3 sequence (DNA): TGTGCCAGCAGCCGTTCGGGACTAGGGCGGCTAAATGAGCAGTTCTTC. The rearrangement joins TRBV3-1 to TRBJ2-1; TRBD2 matches 8 bases. The length of the CDR3 is 16 residues. V shed 4 bases, J shed 7 bases, and the junction held 12 bases outside the gene matches. CDR1 LGHDT and CDR2 YNNKEL come from the germline V gene (reference sequence).

In its sample, this clonotype was seen many times. The chain recombines TRBV10-3 with TRBJ2-6; 8 positions match TRBD1. This CDR3 is 16 amino acids long. V gave up 3 bases and J gave up 4 bases; unmatched junction bases: 5. Germline lookup yields CDR1 ENHRY and CDR2 SYGVKD. CDR3 amino acids: CAISDRTGLGANVLTF. The CDR3 nucleotides read TGTGCCATCAGTGATCGGACAGGGCTAGGGGCCAACGTCCTGACTTTC.

The table lists this clonotype with a few counts. The chain combines TRBV7-8 with TRBJ2-1; 8 nucleotides match TRBD2. Germline-derived CDR1 and CDR2 are SGHVS and FQNEAQ. The trim removed 2 bases at V and 0 bases at J, leaving 0 bases unmatched. This CDR3 comprises 15 residues. The CDR3 protein is CASSLSGSSYNEQFF. The CDR3 nucleotides read TGTGCCAGCAGCTTAAGCGGGAGCTCCTACAATGAGCAGTTCTTC.

In this sample, this clonotype is medium-sized (0.01 to 0.1%). The rearrangement links TRBV28 to TRBJ2-3, with 8 bases aligning to TRBD2. The CDR3 contains 15 residues. The V gene end was trimmed by 3 bases and the J gene end by 4 bases; junction bases not matched to a gene: 6. Germline lookup yields CDR1 MDHEN and CDR2 SYDVKM. CDR3: CASSFTGGPPDTQYF. Written as DNA, the CDR3 is TGTGCCAGCAGTTTTACGGGAGGGCCTCCAGATACGCAGTATTTT.